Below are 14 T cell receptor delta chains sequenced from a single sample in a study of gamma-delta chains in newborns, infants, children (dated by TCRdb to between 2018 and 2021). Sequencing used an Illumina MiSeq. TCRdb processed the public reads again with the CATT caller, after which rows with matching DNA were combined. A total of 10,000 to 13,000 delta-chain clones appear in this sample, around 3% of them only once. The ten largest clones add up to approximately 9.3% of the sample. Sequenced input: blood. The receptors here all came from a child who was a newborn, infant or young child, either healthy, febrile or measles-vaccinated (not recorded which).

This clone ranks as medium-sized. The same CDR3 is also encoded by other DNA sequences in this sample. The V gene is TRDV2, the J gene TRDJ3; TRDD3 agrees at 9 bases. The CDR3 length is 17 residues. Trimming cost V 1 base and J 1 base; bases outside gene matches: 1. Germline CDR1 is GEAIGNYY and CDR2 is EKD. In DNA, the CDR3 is TGTGCCTGTGACACGACTGGGGGATCCTGGGACACCCGACAGATGTTTTTC. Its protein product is CACDTTGGSWDTRQMFF.

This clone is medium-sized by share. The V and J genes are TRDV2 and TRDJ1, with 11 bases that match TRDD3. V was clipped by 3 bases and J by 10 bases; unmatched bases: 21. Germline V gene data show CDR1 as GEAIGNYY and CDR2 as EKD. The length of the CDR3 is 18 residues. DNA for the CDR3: TGTGCCTGTGACCCACTTGAGGTGGGGGATACGCGGGTTATAACACTCATCTTT. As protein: CACDPLEVGDTRVITLIF.

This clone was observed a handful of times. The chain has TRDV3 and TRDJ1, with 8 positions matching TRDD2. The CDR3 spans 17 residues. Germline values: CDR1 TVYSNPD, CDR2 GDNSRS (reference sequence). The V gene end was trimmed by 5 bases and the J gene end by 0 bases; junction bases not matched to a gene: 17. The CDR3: CAQPSYPGAAYTDKLIF. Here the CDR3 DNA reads TGTGCCCAACCTTCCTATCCGGGGGCCGCGTACACCGATAAACTCATCTTT. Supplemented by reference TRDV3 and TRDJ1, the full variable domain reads CDKVTQSSPDQTVASGSEVVLLCTYDTVYSNPDLFWYRIRPDYSFQFVFYGDNSRSEGADFTQGRFSVKHILTQKAFHLVISPVRTEDSATYYCAQPSYPGAAYTDKLIFGKGTRVTVEP.

The CDR3 DNA is TGTGCTCTTGGGGAACTGAAAAAAACCCTTCACTTCCTACCTTACGACTGGGGGATTGTCACCCACACCGATAAACTCATCTTT. It encodes CALGELKKTLHFLPYDWGIVTHTDKLIF. J gene TRDJ1 was identified, but the V gene was not called; the table's TRDD3 call for D was not verified on the DNA. CDR3 length: 28 amino acids.

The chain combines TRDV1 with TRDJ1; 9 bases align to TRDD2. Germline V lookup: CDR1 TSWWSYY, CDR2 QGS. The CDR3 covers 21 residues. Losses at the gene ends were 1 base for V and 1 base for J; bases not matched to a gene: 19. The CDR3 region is CALGEPSLPTLYWSTTDKLIF. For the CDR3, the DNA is TGTGCTCTTGGGGAACCCTCCCTTCCTACCCTGTACTGGAGTACCACCGATAAACTCATCTTT.

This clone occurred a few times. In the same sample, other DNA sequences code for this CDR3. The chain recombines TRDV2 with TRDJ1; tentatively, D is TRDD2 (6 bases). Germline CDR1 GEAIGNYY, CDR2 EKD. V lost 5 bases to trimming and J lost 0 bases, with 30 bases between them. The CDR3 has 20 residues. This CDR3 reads CACVELPSQVRGPYTDKLIF. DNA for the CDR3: TGTGCCTGTGTAGAACTTCCTTCGCAGGTACGAGGCCCGTACACCGATAAACTCATCTTT.

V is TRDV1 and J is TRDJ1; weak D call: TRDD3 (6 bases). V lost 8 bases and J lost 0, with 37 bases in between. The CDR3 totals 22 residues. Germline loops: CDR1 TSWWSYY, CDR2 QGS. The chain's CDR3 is CALLPLPSSGIEQPLYTDKLIF. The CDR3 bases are TGTGCTCTTCTACCCCTCCCCTCTTCGGGGATCGAACAGCCCCTGTACACCGATAAACTCATCTTT.

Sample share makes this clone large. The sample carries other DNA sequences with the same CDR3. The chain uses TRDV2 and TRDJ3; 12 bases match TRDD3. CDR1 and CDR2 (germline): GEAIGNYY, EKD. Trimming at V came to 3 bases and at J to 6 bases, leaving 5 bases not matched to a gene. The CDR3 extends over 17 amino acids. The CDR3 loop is CACDLVLGDTDTRQMFF. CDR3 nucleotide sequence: TGTGCCTGTGACTTGGTACTGGGGGATACGGACACCCGACAGATGTTTTTC.

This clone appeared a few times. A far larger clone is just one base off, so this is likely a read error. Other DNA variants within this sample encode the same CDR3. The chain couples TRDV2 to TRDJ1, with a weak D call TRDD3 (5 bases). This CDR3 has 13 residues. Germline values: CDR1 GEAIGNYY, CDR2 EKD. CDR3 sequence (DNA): TGTGCCTGTGAAGGGATCGGCGCCGATAAACTCATCTTC. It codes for CACEGIGADKLIF.

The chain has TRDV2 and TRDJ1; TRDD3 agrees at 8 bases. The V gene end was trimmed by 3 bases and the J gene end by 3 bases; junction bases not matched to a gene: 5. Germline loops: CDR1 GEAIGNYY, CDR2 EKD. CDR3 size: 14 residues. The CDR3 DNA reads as TGTGCCTGTGACCCACTGGGGGCCGCCGATAAACTCATCTTT. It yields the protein CACDPLGAADKLIF.

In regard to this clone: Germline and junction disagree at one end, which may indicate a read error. DNA for the CDR3: TGTGCCTTTCGACTGGGGGATACTCGCGAGAAACTCACCTTT. This sequence encodes CAFRLGDTREKLTF. J is TRDJ1 and V is TRDV3; 12 bases line up with TRDD3. The CDR3 extends over 14 amino acids. Germline lookup yields CDR1 TVYSNPD and CDR2 GDNSRS (reference sequence). Variable domain in full (rest from reference TRDV3 and TRDJ1): CDKVTQSSPDQTVASGSEVVLLCTYDTVYSNPDLFWYRIRPDYSFQFVFYGDNSRSEGADFTQGRFSVKHILTQKAFHLVISPVRTEDSATYYCAFRLGDTREKLTFGKGTRVTVEP.

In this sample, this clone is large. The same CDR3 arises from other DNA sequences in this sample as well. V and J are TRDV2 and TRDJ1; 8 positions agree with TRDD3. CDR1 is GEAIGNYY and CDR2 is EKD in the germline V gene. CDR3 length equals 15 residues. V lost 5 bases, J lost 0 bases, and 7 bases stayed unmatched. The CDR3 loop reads CACVVLGGNTDKLIF. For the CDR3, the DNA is TGTGCCTGTGTTGTACTGGGGGGAAACACCGATAAACTCATCTTT.

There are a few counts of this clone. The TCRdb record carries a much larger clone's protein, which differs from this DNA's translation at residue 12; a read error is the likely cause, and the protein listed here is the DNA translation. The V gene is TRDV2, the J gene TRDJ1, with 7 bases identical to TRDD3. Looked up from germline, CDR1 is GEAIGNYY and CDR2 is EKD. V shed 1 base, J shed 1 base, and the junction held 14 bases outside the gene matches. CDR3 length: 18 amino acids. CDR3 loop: CACDTLSGGSGCTDKLIF. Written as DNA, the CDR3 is TGTGCCTGTGACACTCTGTCCGGGGGATCCGGTTGCACCGATAAACTCATCTTT.

The CDR3 reads CACDTGGYQTWDTRQMFF. The CDR3, as DNA: TGTGCCTGTGACACCGGGGGATACCAGACCTGGGACACCCGACAGATGTTTTTC. The gene calls are TRDV2 and TRDJ3, with 9 positions matching TRDD3. This CDR3 region has 18 residues. Germline V lookup: CDR1 GEAIGNYY, CDR2 EKD. With 0 bases clipped from V and 2 bases from J, the junction kept 4 bases outside the gene matches.